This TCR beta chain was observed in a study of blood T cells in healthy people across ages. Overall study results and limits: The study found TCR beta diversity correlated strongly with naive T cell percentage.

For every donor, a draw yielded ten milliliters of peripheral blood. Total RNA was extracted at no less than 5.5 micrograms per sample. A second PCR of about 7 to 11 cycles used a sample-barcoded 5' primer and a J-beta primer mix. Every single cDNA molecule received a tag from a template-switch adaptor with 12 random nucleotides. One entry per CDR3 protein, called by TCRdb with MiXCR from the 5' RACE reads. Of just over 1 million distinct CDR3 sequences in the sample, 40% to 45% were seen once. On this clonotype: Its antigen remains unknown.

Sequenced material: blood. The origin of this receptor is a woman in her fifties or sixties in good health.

The CDR3 DNA is TGCAGCGTTGAAATCAGCGGGAGTAACTACAATGAGCAGTTCTTC. Translation: CSVEISGSNYNEQFF. This sequence joins TRBV29-1 and TRBJ2-1; 8 bases align to TRBD2. Trimming at V came to 2 bases and at J to 3 bases, leaving 6 bases not matched to a gene. CDR1 and CDR2 (germline): SQVTM, ANQGSEA. CDR3 length: 15 residues.